This record covers a single T cell receptor (beta chain). Its antigen is as yet unknown. Regarding time point: pre-sensitization, week 0. As to treatment: therapeutic diphenylcyclopropenone sensitization with weekly scalp DPC. One entry per CDR3 protein, called by TCRdb with MiXCR from the RACE reads. The repertoire holds approximately 320,000 distinct CDR3 sequences, with 5.5% as singletons. The sample belongs to a study of human T cells and chemical hapten exposure. Germline V gene lookup returns CDR1 SGHTA and CDR2 FQGNSA. V was clipped by 1 base and J by 4 bases; unmatched bases: 11. The CDR3 loop spans 18 amino acids. Overall study findings and caveats: Sensitizing to DPC left TCRs with a frequency above 1 in 1000 unaltered.

The clonotype was recovered from a young woman with alopecia areata. Some clones in this sample may be carry-over from other donors' samples. The sample was whole blood, taken in connection with sensitization to the hapten diphenylcyclopropenone (DPC). The chain joins TRBV7-2 to TRBJ2-3, with 10 positions matching TRBD2. CDR3 nucleotide sequence: TGTGCCAGCAGCTTAGGGTTAGGGACTAGCGATGGAGCAGATACGCAGTATTTT. This codes for CASSLGLGTSDGADTQYF.